Listed below are T cell receptor beta chains from one sample, sequenced in a study of T cell responses to AZD1222 COVID-19 vaccine. The data were produced by immunoSEQ multiplex PCR, yet TCRdb's version contains in-frame clones alone and is incomplete. The profile covers tens of thousands of clones, with about 86% appearing a single time and less than 8.5% taken by the ten largest. The material was peripheral blood, obtained 28 days after the second AZD1222 dose. The receptors come from an adult who received the AZD1222 COVID-19 vaccine. The CDR3 runs from the conserved cysteine through the conserved F or W. The D gene is left open where the match is weak. Size is stated for part of the rows, as once, few or many counts, or as a class when the clone is expanded.

V: TRBV3-1/TRBV3-2; J: TRBJ2-1; size: -; D: -; DNA: TGTGCCAGCAGCCAAGGGCAATACAATGAGCAGTTCTTC; CDR3: CASSQGQYNEQFF
V: TRBV7-9; J: TRBJ1-5; size: -; D: TRBD1; DNA: TGTGCCAGCAGCTCCAGGGGGGGAAGCAATCAGCCCCAGCATTTT; CDR3: CASSSRGGSNQPQHF
V: TRBV7-2; J: TRBJ2-7; size: once; D: TRBD1; DNA: TGTGCCAGCAGCTATGGGACAGGCCTCTCCTACGAGCAGTACTTC; CDR3: CASSYGTGLSYEQYF
V: TRBV6-1; J: TRBJ1-6; size: few; D: -; DNA: TGTGCCAGCAGTGAAGTGACAGGACGGCTTAATTCACCCCTCCACTTT; CDR3: CASSEVTGRLNSPLHF
V: TRBV7-3; J: TRBJ2-5; size: few; D: -; DNA: TGTGCCAGCAGCTTAACGGCAGGGGTCCGGGAGACCCAGTACTTC; CDR3: CASSLTAGVRETQYF
V: TRBV6-6; J: TRBJ1-5; size: few; D: -; DNA: TGTGCCAGCAGCCTAGACAGGCAGCCCCAGCATTTT; CDR3: CASSLDRQPQHF
V: TRBV7-2; J: TRBJ2-7; size: -; D: -; DNA: TGTGCCAGCAGCTTAAGTTCGAGAGGACACTACGAGCAGTACTTC; CDR3: CASSLSSRGHYEQYF
V: TRBV7-2; J: TRBJ1-6; size: -; D: -; DNA: TGTGCCAGCAGCTTAGCCCTGACAAATTCACCCCTCCACTTT; CDR3: CASSLALTNSPLHF
V: TRBV24-1; J: TRBJ2-2; size: -; D: TRBD1; DNA: TGTGCCACCACAGGGGGCGGAACCGGGGAGCTGTTTTTT; CDR3: CATTGGGTGELFF
V: TRBV7-2; J: TRBJ2-3; size: -; D: -; DNA: TGTGCCAGCAGCGGATACACCACAGATACGCAGTATTTT; CDR3: CASSGYTTDTQYF
V: TRBV11-1; J: TRBJ2-5; size: -; D: -; DNA: TGTGCCAGCAGCTTTAGCGAGGGTTTGGAGACCCAGTACTTC; CDR3: CASSFSEGLETQYF
V: TRBV11-2; J: TRBJ2-7; size: -; D: TRBD2; DNA: TGTGCCAGCAGCACGGGGACTAGCGGGATTTACGAGCAGTACTTC; CDR3: CASSTGTSGIYEQYF
V: TRBV15; J: TRBJ2-5; size: -; D: -; DNA: TGTGCCACCTCCCGCCGGGACCCCGAGACCCAGTACTTC; CDR3: CATSRRDPETQYF
V: TRBV29-1; J: TRBJ1-6; size: -; D: -; DNA: TGCAGCGTCTCCCCGGGGCCTTCACCCCTCCACTTT; CDR3: CSVSPGPSPLHF
V: TRBV20-1; J: TRBJ2-7; size: -; D: -; DNA: TGCAGTGCTAGGAGAGGGGAGCAGTACTTC; CDR3: CSARRGEQYF
V: TRBV7-9; J: TRBJ1-6; size: -; D: -; DNA: TGTGCCAGCAGCCCCTGGACGGGGAATTCACCCCTCCACTTT; CDR3: CASSPWTGNSPLHF
V: TRBV27; J: TRBJ2-7; size: -; D: TRBD1; DNA: TGTGCCAGCGGGACAGGGGCCCCCTACGAGCAGTACTTC; CDR3: CASGTGAPYEQYF
V: TRBV5-6; J: TRBJ1-2; size: -; D: -; DNA: TGTGCCAGCAGCCTGGAAGCGCTCGGGACCTACACCTTC; CDR3: CASSLEALGTYTF
V: TRBV5-1; J: TRBJ1-2; size: -; D: -; DNA: TGCGCCAGCAGCGTTGTTGGGGGTACGGTAAAGGGCTACACCTTC; CDR3: CASSVVGGTVKGYTF
V: TRBV19; J: TRBJ1-6; size: -; D: -; DNA: TGTGCCAGTAGTTTAGAGTCCCTCGCGAATTCACCCCTCCACTTT; CDR3: CASSLESLANSPLHF
V: TRBV7-8; J: TRBJ1-6; size: -; D: -; DNA: TGTGCCAGCAGCTTAGGGGAACTCGGACGGTATAATTCACCCCTCCACTTT; CDR3: CASSLGELGRYNSPLHF
V: TRBV2; J: TRBJ2-7; size: -; D: TRBD1; DNA: TGTGCCAGCAGCCTAAGCCTGGGACAGACCAGCTCCTACGAGCAGTACTTC; CDR3: CASSLSLGQTSSYEQYF
V: TRBV7-2; J: TRBJ2-7; size: -; D: -; DNA: TGTGCCAGCAGCTCACCGAACAACTACGAGCAGTACTTC; CDR3: CASSSPNNYEQYF
V: TRBV9; J: TRBJ2-7; size: -; D: -; DNA: TGTGCCAGCAGTAAGGCTTGGTTGGACTACGAGCAGTACTTC; CDR3: CASSKAWLDYEQYF
V: TRBV6-5; J: TRBJ1-5; size: -; D: TRBD1; DNA: TGTGCCAGCAGGATGGACAGGGAACAGCCCCAGCATTTT; CDR3: CASRMDREQPQHF
V: TRBV7-6; J: TRBJ1-1; size: -; D: -; DNA: TGTGCCAGCACCTTGGGGAACATGAACACTGAAGCTTTCTTT; CDR3: CASTLGNMNTEAFF
V: TRBV15; J: TRBJ2-3; size: -; D: TRBD1; DNA: TGTGCCACCAGCAGGGATTGGGACAGGGGGACTAGCACAGATACGCAGTATTTT; CDR3: CATSRDWDRGTSTDTQYF
V: TRBV4-2; J: TRBJ2-1; size: -; D: TRBD1; DNA: TGTGCCAGCAGCCAAGATTGGGGACAGGGTATCAATGAGCAGTTCTTC; CDR3: CASSQDWGQGINEQFF
V: TRBV7-8; J: TRBJ2-3; size: -; D: -; DNA: TGTGCCAGCAGGCCTACCCTTGGGGCCCTTGCGGGAGATACGCAGTATTTT; CDR3: CASRPTLGALAGDTQYF
V: TRBV12-3/TRBV12-4; J: TRBJ1-1; size: -; D: -; DNA: TGTGCCAGCAGCTACGGCCAGAGCACTGAAGCTTTCTTT; CDR3: CASSYGQSTEAFF
V: TRBV28; J: TRBJ2-3; size: -; D: -; DNA: TGTGCCAGCAGTTTATCCACAGATACGCAGTATTTT; CDR3: CASSLSTDTQYF
V: TRBV5-1; J: TRBJ1-1; size: -; D: -; DNA: TGCGCCAGCAGCTACCAGGGGAACACTGAAGCTTTCTTT; CDR3: CASSYQGNTEAFF
V: TRBV7-2; J: TRBJ2-3; size: -; D: TRBD1; DNA: TGTGCCAGCAGCTTAGGACAGGGACCAGATACGCAGTATTTT; CDR3: CASSLGQGPDTQYF